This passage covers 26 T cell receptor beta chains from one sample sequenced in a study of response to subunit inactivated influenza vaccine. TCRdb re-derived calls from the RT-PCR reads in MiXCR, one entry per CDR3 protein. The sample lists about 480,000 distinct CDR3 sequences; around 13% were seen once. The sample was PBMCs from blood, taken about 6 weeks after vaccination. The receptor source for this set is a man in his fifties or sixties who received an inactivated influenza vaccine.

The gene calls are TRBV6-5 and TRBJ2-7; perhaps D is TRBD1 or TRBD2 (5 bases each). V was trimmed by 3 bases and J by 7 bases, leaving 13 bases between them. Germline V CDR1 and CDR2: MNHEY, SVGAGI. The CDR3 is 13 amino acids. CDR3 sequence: CASSYGQGVEQYF. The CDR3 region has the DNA TGTGCCAGCAGTTATGGGCAGGGAGTAGAGCAGTACTTC.

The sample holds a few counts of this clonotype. CDR3 loop: CAISDRGQGSKEQYF. CDR3 nucleotide sequence: TGTGCCATCAGTGATAGGGGACAGGGATCAAAAGAGCAGTACTTC. The chain joins TRBV10-3 to TRBJ2-7; 9 bases line up with TRBD1. The V and J ends lost 3 bases and 7 bases, in that order; junction bases with no gene match: 10. The germline gives CDR1 ENHRY, CDR2 SYGVKD. The CDR3 loop spans 15 amino acids.

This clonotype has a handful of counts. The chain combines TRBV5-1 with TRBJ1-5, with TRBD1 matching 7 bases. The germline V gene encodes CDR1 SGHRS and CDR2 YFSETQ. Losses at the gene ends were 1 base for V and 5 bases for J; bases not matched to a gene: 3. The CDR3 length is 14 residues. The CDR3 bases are TGCGCCAGCAGCTTGTCAGGGGGATATCAGCCCCAGCATTTT. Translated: CASSLSGGYQPQHF.

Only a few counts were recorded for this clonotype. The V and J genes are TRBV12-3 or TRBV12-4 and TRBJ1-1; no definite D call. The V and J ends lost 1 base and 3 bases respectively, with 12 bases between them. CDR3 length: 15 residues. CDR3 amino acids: CASSLGSHRDTEAFF. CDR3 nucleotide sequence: TGTGCCAGCAGTTTAGGTTCCCACAGAGACACTGAAGCTTTCTTT.

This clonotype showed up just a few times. The CDR3 sequence is CASSVEGGRSYGYTF. CDR3 coding DNA: TGTGCCAGCAGCGTAGAAGGAGGCAGGAGCTATGGCTACACCTTC. This chain connects TRBV9 to TRBJ1-2; D not resolved. Trimming took 0 bases from V and 4 from J, leaving 13 bases between them. Germline CDR1 and CDR2: SGDLS and YYNGEE. The length of the CDR3 is 15 residues. The full variable domain, with the rest looked up from reference TRBV9 and TRBJ1-2, is DSGVTQTPKHLITATGQRVTLRCSPRSGDLSVYWYQQSLDQGLQFLIQYYNGEERAKGNILERFSAQQFPDLHSELNLSSLELGDSALYFCASSVEGGRSYGYTFGSGTRLTVV.

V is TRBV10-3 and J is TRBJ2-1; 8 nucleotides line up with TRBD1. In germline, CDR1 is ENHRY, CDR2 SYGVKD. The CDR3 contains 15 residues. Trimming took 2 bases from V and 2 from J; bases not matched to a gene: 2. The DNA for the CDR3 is TGTGCCATCAGTGAGGCACAGGGGGCCTACAATGAGCAGTTCTTC. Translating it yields CAISEAQGAYNEQFF.

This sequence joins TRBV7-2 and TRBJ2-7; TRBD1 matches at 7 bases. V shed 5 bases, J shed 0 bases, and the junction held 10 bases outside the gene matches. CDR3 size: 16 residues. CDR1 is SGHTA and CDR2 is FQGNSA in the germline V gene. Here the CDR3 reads CASSQRRQGYSYEQYF. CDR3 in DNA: TGTGCCAGCAGCCAACGACGACAGGGATACTCCTACGAGCAGTACTTC.

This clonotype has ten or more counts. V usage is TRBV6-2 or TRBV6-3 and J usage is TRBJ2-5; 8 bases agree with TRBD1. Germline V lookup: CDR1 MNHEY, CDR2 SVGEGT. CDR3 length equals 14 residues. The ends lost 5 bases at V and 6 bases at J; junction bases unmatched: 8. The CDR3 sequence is CASSQRTGLKTQYF. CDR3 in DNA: TGTGCCAGCAGTCAGAGGACAGGGTTAAAGACCCAGTACTTC.

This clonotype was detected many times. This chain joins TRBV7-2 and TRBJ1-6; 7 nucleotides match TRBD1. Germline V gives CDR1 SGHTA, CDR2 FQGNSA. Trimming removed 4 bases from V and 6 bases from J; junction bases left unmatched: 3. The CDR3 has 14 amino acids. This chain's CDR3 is CASSSGTVNSPLHF. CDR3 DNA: TGTGCCAGCAGCTCCGGGACAGTTAATTCACCCCTCCACTTT. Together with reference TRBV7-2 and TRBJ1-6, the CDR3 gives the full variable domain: GAGVSQSPSNKVTEKGKDVELRCDPISGHTALYWYRQSLGQGLEFLIYFQGNSAPDKSGLPSDRFSAERTGGSVSTLTIQRTQQEDSAVYLCASSSGTVNSPLHFGNGTRLTVT.

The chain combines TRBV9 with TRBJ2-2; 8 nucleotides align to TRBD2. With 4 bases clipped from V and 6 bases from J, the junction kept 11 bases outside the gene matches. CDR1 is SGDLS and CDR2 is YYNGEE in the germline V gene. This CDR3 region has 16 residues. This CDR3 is CASSTESGGFPGELFF. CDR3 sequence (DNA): TGTGCCAGCAGCACCGAGAGCGGGGGTTTTCCCGGGGAGCTGTTTTTT.

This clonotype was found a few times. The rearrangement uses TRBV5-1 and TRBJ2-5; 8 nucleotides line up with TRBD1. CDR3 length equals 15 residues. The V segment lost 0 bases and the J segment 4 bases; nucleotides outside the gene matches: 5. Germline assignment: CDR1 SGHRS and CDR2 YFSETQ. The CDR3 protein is CASSLDQGAGETQYF. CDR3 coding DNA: TGCGCCAGCAGCTTGGATCAGGGGGCCGGAGAGACCCAGTACTTC.

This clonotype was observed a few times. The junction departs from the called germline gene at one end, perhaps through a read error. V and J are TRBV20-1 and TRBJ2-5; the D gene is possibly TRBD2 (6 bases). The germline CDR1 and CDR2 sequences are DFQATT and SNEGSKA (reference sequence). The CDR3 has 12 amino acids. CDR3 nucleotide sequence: TGCAGTGCTAGAGATTTTACCTTGGGACTTCAATTC. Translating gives CSARDFTLGLQF.

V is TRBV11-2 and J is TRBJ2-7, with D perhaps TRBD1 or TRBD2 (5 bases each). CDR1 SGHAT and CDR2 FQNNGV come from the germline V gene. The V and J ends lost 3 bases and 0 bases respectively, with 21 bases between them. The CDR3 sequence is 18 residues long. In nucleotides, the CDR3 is TGTGCCAGCAGCTTTTTTCCGGGACCGGCGTTAAGCTCCTACGAGCAGTACTTC. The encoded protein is CASSFFPGPALSSYEQYF.

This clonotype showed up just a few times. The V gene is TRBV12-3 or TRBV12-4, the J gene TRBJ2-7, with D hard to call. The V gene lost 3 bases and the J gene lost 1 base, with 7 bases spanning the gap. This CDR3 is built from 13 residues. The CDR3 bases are TGTGCCAGCAGTTTCGCGCATTCCTACGAGCAGTACTTC. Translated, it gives CASSFAHSYEQYF.

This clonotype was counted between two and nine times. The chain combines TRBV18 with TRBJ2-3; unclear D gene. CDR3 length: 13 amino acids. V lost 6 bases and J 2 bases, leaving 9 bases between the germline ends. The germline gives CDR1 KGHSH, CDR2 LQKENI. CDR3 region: CASSNLPTDTQYF. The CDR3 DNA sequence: TGTGCCAGCTCGAATCTACCCACAGATACGCAGTATTTT. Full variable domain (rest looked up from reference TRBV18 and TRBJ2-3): NAGVMQNPRHLVRRRGQEARLRCSPMKGHSHVYWYRQLPEEGLKFMVYLQKENIIDESGMPKERFSAEFPKEGPSILRIQQVVRGDSAAYFCASSNLPTDTQYFGPGTRLTVL.

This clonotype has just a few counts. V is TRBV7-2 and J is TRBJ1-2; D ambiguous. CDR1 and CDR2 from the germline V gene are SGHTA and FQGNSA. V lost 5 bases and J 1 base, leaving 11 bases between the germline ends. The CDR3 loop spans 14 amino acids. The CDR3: CASSPSRNNYGYTF. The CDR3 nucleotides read TGTGCCAGCAGCCCATCCCGGAATAACTATGGCTACACCTTC.

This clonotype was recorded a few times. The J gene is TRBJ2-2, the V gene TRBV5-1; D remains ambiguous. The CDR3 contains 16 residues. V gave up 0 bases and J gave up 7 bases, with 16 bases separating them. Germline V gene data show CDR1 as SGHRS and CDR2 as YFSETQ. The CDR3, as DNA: TGCGCCAGCAGCTTGGGGGCAGACCTAGGAAGCGGGGAGCTGTTTTTT. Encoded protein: CASSLGADLGSGELFF.

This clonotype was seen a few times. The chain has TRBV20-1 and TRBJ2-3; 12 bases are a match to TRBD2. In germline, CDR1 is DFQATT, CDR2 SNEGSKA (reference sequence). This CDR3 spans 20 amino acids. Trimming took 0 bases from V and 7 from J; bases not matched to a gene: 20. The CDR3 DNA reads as TGCAGTGCTAGAGACGGGCGAACTAGCGGGAGGACCTCATCCTTCCATACGCAGTATTTT. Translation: CSARDGRTSGRTSSFHTQYF.

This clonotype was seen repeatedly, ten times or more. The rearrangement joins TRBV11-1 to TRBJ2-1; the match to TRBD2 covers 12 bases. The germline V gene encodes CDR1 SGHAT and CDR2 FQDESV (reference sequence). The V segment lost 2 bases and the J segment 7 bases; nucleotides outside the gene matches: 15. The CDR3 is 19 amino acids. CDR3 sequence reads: CASSLRALAGGPVGNEQFF. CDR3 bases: TGTGCCAGCAGCTTACGTGCTCTAGCGGGAGGGCCAGTGGGAAATGAGCAGTTCTTC.

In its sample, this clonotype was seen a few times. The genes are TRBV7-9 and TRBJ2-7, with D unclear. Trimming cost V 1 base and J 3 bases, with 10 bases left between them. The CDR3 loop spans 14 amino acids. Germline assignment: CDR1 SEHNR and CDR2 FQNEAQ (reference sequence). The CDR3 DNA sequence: TGTGCCAGCAGCTTAGATTCTCGCTACTACGAGCAGTACTTC. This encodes CASSLDSRYYEQYF.

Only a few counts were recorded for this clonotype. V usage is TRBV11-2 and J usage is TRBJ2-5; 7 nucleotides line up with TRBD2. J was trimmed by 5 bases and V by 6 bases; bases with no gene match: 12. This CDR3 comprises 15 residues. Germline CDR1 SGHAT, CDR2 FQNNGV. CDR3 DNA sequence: TGTGCCAGCAGACTGGACAACTGGCGGGGGGAGACCCAGTACTTC. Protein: CASRLDNWRGETQYF. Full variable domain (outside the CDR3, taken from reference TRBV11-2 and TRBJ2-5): EAGVAQSPRYKIIEKRQSVAFWCNPISGHATLYWYQQILGQGPKLLIQFQNNGVVDDSQLPKDRFSAERLKGVDSTLKIQPAKLEDSAVYLCASRLDNWRGETQYFGPGTRLLVL.

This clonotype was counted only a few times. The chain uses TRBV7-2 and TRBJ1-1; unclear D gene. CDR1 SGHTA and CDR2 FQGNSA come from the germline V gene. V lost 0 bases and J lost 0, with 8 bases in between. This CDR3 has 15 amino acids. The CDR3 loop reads CASSLAAAVNTEAFF. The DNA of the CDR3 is TGTGCCAGCAGCTTAGCGGCGGCAGTGAACACTGAAGCTTTCTTT.

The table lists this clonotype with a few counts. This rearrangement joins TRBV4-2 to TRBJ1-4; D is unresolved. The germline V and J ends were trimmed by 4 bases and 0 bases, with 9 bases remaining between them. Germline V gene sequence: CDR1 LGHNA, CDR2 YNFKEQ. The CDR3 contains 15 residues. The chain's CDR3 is CASSPRKATNEKLFF. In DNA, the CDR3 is TGTGCCAGCAGCCCAAGAAAAGCAACTAATGAAAAACTGTTTTTT.

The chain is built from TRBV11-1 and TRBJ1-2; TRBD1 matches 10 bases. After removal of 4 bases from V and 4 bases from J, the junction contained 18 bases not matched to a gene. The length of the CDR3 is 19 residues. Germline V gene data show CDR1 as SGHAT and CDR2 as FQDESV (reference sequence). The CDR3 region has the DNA TGTGCCAGCAGCTCACGTTTTGTGACAGGGGGCTGGGACTTCTATGGCTACACCTTC. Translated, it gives CASSSRFVTGGWDFYGYTF.

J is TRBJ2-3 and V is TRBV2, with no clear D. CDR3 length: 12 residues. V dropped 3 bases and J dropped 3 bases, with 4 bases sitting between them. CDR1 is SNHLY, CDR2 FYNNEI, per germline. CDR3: CASSEVTDTQYF. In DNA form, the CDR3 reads TGTGCCAGCAGTGAGGTGACAGATACGCAGTATTTT.

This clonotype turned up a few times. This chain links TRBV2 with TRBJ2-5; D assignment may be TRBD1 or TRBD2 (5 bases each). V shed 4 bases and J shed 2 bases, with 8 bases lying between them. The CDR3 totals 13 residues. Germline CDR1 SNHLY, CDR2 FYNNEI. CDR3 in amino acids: CASSGGSQETQYF. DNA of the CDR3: TGTGCCAGCAGTGGGGGGTCTCAAGAGACCCAGTACTTC.